A selection of T cell receptor beta chains follows, all from one sample in a study of PD-1 blockade in classical Hodgkin lymphoma. Profiling relied on immunoSEQ multiplex PCR, and the TCRdb table lists in-frame clones only, not all of them. Of about 22,000 clones detected, less than 75% appear once; the ten largest clones hold 0.95% to 1.5%. The sequences come from CD4+ T cells from blood, collected before the fourth cycle of nivolumab. The receptors were sampled from a human donor with classical Hodgkin lymphoma. The CDR3 runs from the conserved cysteine through the conserved F or W. A D gene is named only where the DNA matches it firmly. Clone size, where shown, is once, few, many, or a class for clones that have expanded.

cdr3_nt cdr3_aa j_call v_call d_call clone_size
TGTGCCAGCAGCAGGGCCCCCAATCAGCCCCAGCATTTT CASSRAPNQPQHF TRBJ1-5 TRBV6-5 - -
TGCGCCAGCAGCCAATTAGGCCTCATTCCTGGGGTAGCCAAAAACATTCAGTACTTC CASSQLGLIPGVAKNIQYF TRBJ2-4 TRBV4-1 - -
TGTGCCAGCGCCCAAGGGGGAGAGGGAGGGATGGGCTACACCTTC CASAQGGEGGMGYTF TRBJ1-2 TRBV6-1 - -
TGTGCCAGCAGCTTAAAAGGGGATACGCAGTATTTT CASSLKGDTQYF TRBJ2-3 TRBV7-9 - -
TGTGCCAGCAGCCAAGATTTGGGAACAACTAATGAAAAACTGTTTTTT CASSQDLGTTNEKLFF TRBJ1-4 TRBV4-2 - once
TGTGCCAGCATTTCTCTCGGGGATACGCAGTATTTT CASISLGDTQYF TRBJ2-3 TRBV2 - -
TGCGCCAGCGCCCCTACCCCCCAGGGGGGAGCGAACACTGAAGCTTTCTTT CASAPTPQGGANTEAFF TRBJ1-1 TRBV5-1 TRBD1 -
TGTGCCAGCAGCCAAGAAGACGGGGGGCCCCAAGAGACCCAGTACTTC CASSQEDGGPQETQYF TRBJ2-5 TRBV4-2 - -
TGTGCCAGCAGTTTATTTTCCGGGACAGGGGTCTACGAGCAGTACTTC CASSLFSGTGVYEQYF TRBJ2-7 TRBV28 TRBD1 -
TGTGCCAGCAGCTTAATGGGGGGTACGAACACCGGGGAGCTGTTTTTT CASSLMGGTNTGELFF TRBJ2-2 TRBV7-3 - few
TGTGCCAGCAGTTACTCGGGCAGCTCCTACGAGCAGTACTTC CASSYSGSSYEQYF TRBJ2-7 TRBV6-5 - -
TGCGCCAGGAGATCCGATGAGGGGACTGAAGCTTTCTTT CARRSDEGTEAFF TRBJ1-1 TRBV10-1 - -
TGTGCCAGCAGTGGGGGCCTCAGCTCCTACAATGAGCAGTTCTTC CASSGGLSSYNEQFF TRBJ2-1 TRBV2 - once
TGTGCCAGTAGTCCGGGCGGACTGGGTTCACCCCTCCACTTT CASSPGGLGSPLHF TRBJ1-6 TRBV19 - few
TGTGCCAGCAGCCAAAAAGCCCCTAGACAGGGACCTAATTCACCCCTCCACTTT CASSQKAPRQGPNSPLHF TRBJ1-6 TRBV14 TRBD1 -
TGTGCCACCAGCAGCGGGACAGGGTTGGTCGGCGGGGAGCTGTTTTTT CATSSGTGLVGGELFF TRBJ2-2 TRBV15 TRBD1 -
TGTGCCAGCAGCTTGGGACTAGCGGGGGGGCTTGAGCAGTTCTTC CASSLGLAGGLEQFF TRBJ2-1 TRBV11-3 TRBD2 -
TGTGCCAGCAGCCGGGGGATGGATCAGCCCCAGCATTTT CASSRGMDQPQHF TRBJ1-5 TRBV2 - few
TGTGCCAGCAGTGATATGAAGTCTAGCAATCAGCCCCAGCATTTT CASSDMKSSNQPQHF TRBJ1-5 TRBV6-1 - few
TGCGCCAGCAGCCGAGAAGCGGGGGGGGATACCGGGGAGCTGTTTTTT CASSREAGGDTGELFF TRBJ2-2 TRBV4-3 TRBD2 -
TGTGCCAGCAGTTACCGAGGCCCGAGCTCTGGAAACACCATATATTTT CASSYRGPSSGNTIYF TRBJ1-3 TRBV6-5 - -
TGTGCCAGCAGTGATTTGGGCGGACCCTACGAGCAGTACTTC CASSDLGGPYEQYF TRBJ2-7 TRBV25-1 - few
TGTGCCAGCAGTTGGCTAGCAGATACGCAGTATTTT CASSWLADTQYF TRBJ2-3 TRBV28 - -
TGCGCCAGCAGTGGCAGAGCCGGACAGGGGGAGACCGGGGAGCTGTTTTTT CASSGRAGQGETGELFF TRBJ2-2 TRBV10-1 TRBD1 once
TGTGCCTGGAGTTTACAGGGAGATGGCTACACCTTC CAWSLQGDGYTF TRBJ1-2 TRBV30 - few
TGTGCCAGCAGCTTAGATACCGTTGGGGAGACCCAGTACTTC CASSLDTVGETQYF TRBJ2-5 TRBV7-6 - -
TGTGCCAGTCTTCTCGGGCCAGAAGCTAACTATGGCTACACCTTC CASLLGPEANYGYTF TRBJ1-2 TRBV10-3 - once
TGCGCCAGCAGCCAAGATGACACTACTAACTATGGCTACACCTTC CASSQDDTTNYGYTF TRBJ1-2 TRBV4-3 - -
TGTGCCAGCAGCTCGTACCCAGGGTCCGAGCAGTACTTC CASSSYPGSEQYF TRBJ2-7 TRBV9 - -
TGTGCCAGCAGCCCCGGCCCCCAAGAGACCCAGTACTTC CASSPGPQETQYF TRBJ2-5 TRBV7-3 - once
TGTGCCAGCAGCCGTATTGGGGTACAGGACCGCAATGAGCAGTTCTTC CASSRIGVQDRNEQFF TRBJ2-1 TRBV5-6 - -
TGCGCCAGCATGGGGCAGCTCGGCTCCTACAATGAGCAGTTCTTC CASMGQLGSYNEQFF TRBJ2-1 TRBV10-2 - -
TGTGCCAGCAGGAACACAGGGGGACAAACCGGGGAGCTGTTTTTT CASRNTGGQTGELFF TRBJ2-2 TRBV6-6 TRBD1 -
TGTGCCAGCTCACCAGACGGTACAACTAATGAAAAACTGTTTTTT CASSPDGTTNEKLFF TRBJ1-4 TRBV18 - few
TGTGCCAGCAGCTTGAGCGGGACTCTCACTGAAGCTTTCTTT CASSLSGTLTEAFF TRBJ1-1 TRBV5-4 - -
TGTGCCAGCATCGGGGTCACAGATACGCAGTATTTT CASIGVTDTQYF TRBJ2-3 TRBV28 - few
TGTGCCAGCAGCCACCGGGACAACTCCTACGAGCAGTACTTC CASSHRDNSYEQYF TRBJ2-7 TRBV5-5 - -
TGTGCCAGCAGGAGACAGGGGGCCAACGTCCTGACTTTC CASRRQGANVLTF TRBJ2-6 TRBV5-8 - once
TGTGCCAGCACCCGGGACCGGGCCCAAGAGACCCAGTACTTC CASTRDRAQETQYF TRBJ2-5 TRBV7-2 - -
TGTGCCAGCAGCTTAGTCAGGGGAGGGGAGACCCAGTACTTC CASSLVRGGETQYF TRBJ2-5 TRBV11-2 - -
TGCGCCAGCAGTGGGACGAAGGGGAGCTACGAGCAGTACTTC CASSGTKGSYEQYF TRBJ2-7 TRBV10-1 - few
TGTGCCAGCGGCCAAGGGGCAATTAATGAAAAACTGTTTTTT CASGQGAINEKLFF TRBJ1-4 TRBV2 - once
TGTGCCAGCAGCTTAGTCGGGGGGGGAACAGATACGCAGTATTTT CASSLVGGGTDTQYF TRBJ2-3 TRBV7-2 TRBD2 -
TGTGCCAGCAGTGGGTCAGGGGGATTTGGAAACACCATATATTTT CASSGSGGFGNTIYF TRBJ1-3 TRBV6-5 TRBD1 -
TGTGCCAGCAGCTTGGGTCTAGCGAGAAATGAGCAGTTCTTC CASSLGLARNEQFF TRBJ2-1 TRBV5-4 - -
TGTGCCACCAGCAGAGATCAACCGCCCAGAGGTAATGAAAAACTGTTTTTT CATSRDQPPRGNEKLFF TRBJ1-4 TRBV15 - -
TGTGCCAGCAGTTACTCGTTCAGGGGTCATAATCAGCCCCAGCATTTT CASSYSFRGHNQPQHF TRBJ1-5 TRBV6-5 - -